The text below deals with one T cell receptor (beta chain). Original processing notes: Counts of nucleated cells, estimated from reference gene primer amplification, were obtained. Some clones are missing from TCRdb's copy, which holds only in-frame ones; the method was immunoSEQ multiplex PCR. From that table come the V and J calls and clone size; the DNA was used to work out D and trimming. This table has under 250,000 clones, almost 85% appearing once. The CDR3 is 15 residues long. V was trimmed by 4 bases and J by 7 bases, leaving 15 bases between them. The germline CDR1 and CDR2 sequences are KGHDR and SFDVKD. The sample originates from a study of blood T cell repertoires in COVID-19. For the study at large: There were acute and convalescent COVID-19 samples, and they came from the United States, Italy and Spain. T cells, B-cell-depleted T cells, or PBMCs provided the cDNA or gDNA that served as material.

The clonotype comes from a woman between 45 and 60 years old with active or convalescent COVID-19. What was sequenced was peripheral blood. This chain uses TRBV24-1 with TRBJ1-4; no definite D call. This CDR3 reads CATSDARVIGEKLFF. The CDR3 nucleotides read TGTGCCACCAGTGACGCTAGAGTGATCGGTGAAAAACTGTTTTTT.